Shown below are 14 T cell receptor beta chains from a single sample sequenced in a study of Graves' ophthalmopathy and Graves' hyperthyroidism. The authors amplified TCR beta CDR3 regions, and they did so from RNA transcripts for repertoire sequencing. The workflow started with a first-round RT-PCR run with HTBI primers and then moved on to a second-round multiplex PCR. One entry per CDR3 protein results from TCRdb running MiXCR on the multiplex PCR reads. The sample shows 680,000 or so distinct CDR3 sequences, 20% to 25% of them seen only once. The sample comprised peripheral blood. Receptors were obtained from a woman aged 18-29 years with stable Graves' hyperthyroidism. Some clones in this sample may be carry-over from other donors' samples.

This clonotype was picked up many times. The genes are TRBV12-3 or TRBV12-4 and TRBJ1-1; D is unclear. Trimming took 3 bases from V and 10 from J, leaving 15 bases between them. This CDR3 is built from 13 residues. The CDR3 DNA reads TGTGCCAGCAGTTTCTCCGCCCGAGGAGGAGCTTTCTTT. The encoded protein is CASSFSARGGAFF.

This sequence joins TRBV6-1 and TRBJ2-7, with 9 bases matching TRBD1. Germline V gene sequence: CDR1 MNHNS, CDR2 SASEGT. CDR3 length: 15 residues. The ends lost 5 bases at V and 2 bases at J; junction bases unmatched: 7. The CDR3 spells CASSTGTGNTYEQYF. The CDR3 DNA reads TGTGCCAGCAGTACAGGGACAGGGAACACCTACGAGCAGTACTTC.

This clonotype has at least ten counts. J is TRBJ2-7 and V is TRBV12-3 or TRBV12-4; tentatively, D is TRBD2 (5 bases). V shed 5 bases and J shed 2 bases, with 13 bases lying between them. CDR3 size: 14 residues. CDR3 DNA sequence: TGTGCCAGCAGTGGAATGTTCGGGACCTACGAGCAGTACTTC. Protein sequence: CASSGMFGTYEQYF.

This rearrangement joins TRBV6-5 to TRBJ1-6; the match to TRBD1 covers 9 bases. V lost 3 bases and J lost 13; bases outside the gene matches: 13. Germline V lookup: CDR1 MNHEY, CDR2 SVGAGI. The CDR3 covers 16 residues. The CDR3 loop reads CASSYGPGTGNPPLHF. The CDR3 DNA sequence: TGTGCCAGCAGTTATGGGCCCGGGACAGGGAACCCGCCCCTCCACTTT.

V gene TRBV6-5 combines with J gene TRBJ2-7, with D unclear. The V gene lost 0 bases and the J gene lost 4 bases, with 10 bases spanning the gap. Germline V gives CDR1 MNHEY, CDR2 SVGAGI. The length of the CDR3 is 14 residues. The CDR3 here is CASSYSPAQYEQYF. The CDR3 region has the DNA TGTGCCAGCAGTTACTCGCCAGCGCAGTACGAGCAGTACTTC.

This clonotype showed up just a few times. The J gene is TRBJ2-7, the V gene TRBV20-1, with unresolved D. Trimming took off 0 bases at V and 1 base at J, with 7 bases between the two ends. Germline V lookup: CDR1 DFQATT, CDR2 SNEGSKA (reference sequence). The CDR3 runs to 13 residues. CDR3 sequence (DNA): TGCAGTGCTAGAGATCCGGAGTCCTACGAGCAGTACTTC. Its protein is CSARDPESYEQYF.

The V gene is TRBV10-3, the J gene TRBJ2-7; D is unclear. This CDR3 spans 15 amino acids. Germline CDR1 ENHRY, CDR2 SYGVKD. Trimming took 0 bases from V and 0 from J, leaving 9 bases between them. CDR3 loop: CAISESSASSYEQYF. The CDR3 region has the DNA TGTGCCATCAGTGAGTCCTCGGCCAGCTCCTACGAGCAGTACTTC.

CDR3 sequence (DNA): TGTGCCATCAGTGACGGAGGGGGGACTGAAGCTTTCTTT. It codes for CAISDGGGTEAFF. The chain recombines TRBV10-3 with TRBJ1-1; D is perhaps TRBD1 (6 bases). In germline, CDR1 is ENHRY, CDR2 SYGVKD. Trimming removed 3 bases at V and 5 bases at J, with 10 bases between. This CDR3 has 13 amino acids.

This clonotype has a count of ten or more. The chain combines TRBV6-1 with TRBJ2-7; D possibly corresponds to TRBD1 (5 bases). V lost 1 base to trimming and J lost 6 bases, with 10 bases between them. The CDR3 has 13 residues. The germline CDR1 and CDR2 sequences are MNHNS and SASEGT. The CDR3 is CASSEEIQGEQYF. CDR3 coding DNA: TGTGCCAGCAGTGAAGAAATCCAGGGCGAGCAGTACTTC.

This clonotype was counted many times. The chain joins TRBV6-1 to TRBJ2-5; unclear D gene. The CDR3 consists of 13 residues. Germline V lookup: CDR1 MNHNS, CDR2 SASEGT. Trimming stripped 2 bases from V and 1 base from J, with 5 bases between. The CDR3 is CASSEHIQETQYF. The CDR3, as DNA: TGTGCCAGCAGTGAACACATCCAAGAGACCCAGTACTTC.

This clonotype was counted a few times. The rearrangement links TRBV5-1 to TRBJ2-5; D uncertain. Trimming stripped 0 bases from V and 5 bases from J, with 14 bases between. CDR3 length: 15 amino acids. The germline V gene has CDR1 SGHRS and CDR2 YFSETQ. For the CDR3, the DNA is TGCGCCAGCAGCTTGGCAAGGCAGAAGATGGAGACCCAGTACTTC. It specifies CASSLARQKMETQYF.

This clonotype appeared once. This chain uses TRBV6-1 with TRBJ1-1; D is undetermined. Per germline, CDR1 MNHNS and CDR2 SASEGT. The V and J ends lost 0 bases and 13 bases respectively, with 12 bases between them. The CDR3 has 12 residues. Here the CDR3 reads CASSEATEGDFF. As DNA, the CDR3 is TGTGCCAGCAGTGAAGCGACGGAGGGCGATTTCTTT.

This clonotype was seen ten or more times. This chain uses TRBV7-3 with TRBJ2-2; unclear D gene. Trimming took 2 bases from V and 5 from J, leaving 6 bases between them. Germline values: CDR1 SGHTA, CDR2 FQGTGA. The CDR3 is made up of 13 amino acids. The CDR3 DNA is TGTGCCAGCAGCTTATATGGGACCGGGGAGCTGTTTTTT. Its protein product is CASSLYGTGELFF.

The V and J genes are TRBV7-3 and TRBJ2-4; perhaps D is TRBD1 or TRBD2 (5 bases each). With 3 bases removed from V and 0 bases from J, the gap between germline ends came to 12 bases. The CDR3 is made up of 16 amino acids. Germline CDR1 reads SGHTA; CDR2 reads FQGTGA. The CDR3 region is CASSLRGDIAKNIQYF. The CDR3 region has the DNA TGTGCCAGCAGCTTGCGAGGGGATATAGCCAAAAACATTCAGTACTTC.